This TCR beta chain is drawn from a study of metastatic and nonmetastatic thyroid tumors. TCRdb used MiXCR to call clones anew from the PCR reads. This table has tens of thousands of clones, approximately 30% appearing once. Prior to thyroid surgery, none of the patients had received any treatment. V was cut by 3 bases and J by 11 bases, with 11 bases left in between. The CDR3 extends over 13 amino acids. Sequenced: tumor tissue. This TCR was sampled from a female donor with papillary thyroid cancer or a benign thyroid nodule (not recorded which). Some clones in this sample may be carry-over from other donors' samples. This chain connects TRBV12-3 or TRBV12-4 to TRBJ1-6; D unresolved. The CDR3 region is CASSFFRRTPLHF. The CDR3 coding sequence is TGTGCCAGCAGTTTCTTCAGGCGGACACCCCTCCACTTT.